These 5 T cell receptor beta chains were all obtained from the same sample, sequenced in a study of T cells in localized non-small cell lung cancer (dated by TCRdb to the early 2020s). The library relied on the immunoSEQ multiplex PCR assay. Here the immuneACCESS table is served through TCRdb, limited to in-frame sequences with V and J called. Missing clones are a known gap in these copies; in checked studies unresolved V genes cover under half, and the rest lacks a known reason. The sample contains about 15,000 clones, more than 70% of them found a single time. About 22% of the sample comes from the top ten. The input for sequencing was peripheral blood, taken before any cancer treatment. These receptors originate from a female donor of 60 years or more with stage I squamous cell lung carcinoma.

The chain couples TRBV18 to TRBJ1-1; D is uncertain. The CDR3 covers 14 residues. Germline V gene data show CDR1 as KGHSH and CDR2 as LQKENI. The V end was cut by 2 bases, the J end by 1 base, with 8 bases between. CDR3 bases: TGTGCCAGCTCACCAGGCAGACAGAACACTGAAGCTTTCTTT. Amino acid sequence: CASSPGRQNTEAFF. Based on the CDR3 plus reference TRBV18 and TRBJ1-1, the full variable domain is NAGVMQNPRHLVRRRGQEARLRCSPMKGHSHVYWYRQLPEEGLKFMVYLQKENIIDESGMPKERFSAEFPKEGPSILRIQQVVRGDSAAYFCASSPGRQNTEAFFGQGTRLTVV.

The chain is built from TRBV7-9 and TRBJ2-1, with D uncertain. Per the germline V gene, CDR1 is SEHNR and CDR2 is FQNEAQ (reference sequence). This CDR3 has 14 amino acids. V lost 3 bases to trimming and J lost 7 bases, with 13 bases between them. This CDR3 reads CASSLGSTVNEQFF. The CDR3, as DNA: TGTGCCAGCAGCTTGGGTAGTACGGTGAATGAGCAGTTCTTC.

The V and J genes are TRBV5-5 and TRBJ2-7; no definite D call. V was cut by 4 bases and J by 3 bases, with 14 bases left in between. Germline CDR1 and CDR2: SGHKS and YYEKEE (reference sequence). The CDR3 consists of 14 residues. The CDR3: CASSAGPRFYEQYF. The CDR3 DNA reads as TGTGCCAGCAGCGCCGGGCCCCGTTTCTACGAGCAGTACTTC.

This clone has a single count. This chain joins TRBV14 and TRBJ2-3; unclear D gene. With 0 bases removed from V and 0 bases from J, the gap between germline ends came to 7 bases. The CDR3 length is 15 residues. Per germline, CDR1 SGHDN and CDR2 FVKESK. Here the CDR3 reads CASSQDRYSTDTQYF. As DNA, the CDR3 is TGTGCCAGCAGCCAAGATCGGTACAGCACAGATACGCAGTATTTT.

The V call is TRBV18, the J call TRBJ2-5; perhaps TRBD1 as D (5 bases). V lost 1 base to trimming and J lost 6 bases, with 6 bases between them. Per the germline V gene, CDR1 is KGHSH and CDR2 is LQKENI. The length of the CDR3 is 12 residues. CDR3: CASSPQGKTQYF. In DNA form, the CDR3 reads TGTGCCAGCTCACCACAGGGGAAGACCCAGTACTTC.